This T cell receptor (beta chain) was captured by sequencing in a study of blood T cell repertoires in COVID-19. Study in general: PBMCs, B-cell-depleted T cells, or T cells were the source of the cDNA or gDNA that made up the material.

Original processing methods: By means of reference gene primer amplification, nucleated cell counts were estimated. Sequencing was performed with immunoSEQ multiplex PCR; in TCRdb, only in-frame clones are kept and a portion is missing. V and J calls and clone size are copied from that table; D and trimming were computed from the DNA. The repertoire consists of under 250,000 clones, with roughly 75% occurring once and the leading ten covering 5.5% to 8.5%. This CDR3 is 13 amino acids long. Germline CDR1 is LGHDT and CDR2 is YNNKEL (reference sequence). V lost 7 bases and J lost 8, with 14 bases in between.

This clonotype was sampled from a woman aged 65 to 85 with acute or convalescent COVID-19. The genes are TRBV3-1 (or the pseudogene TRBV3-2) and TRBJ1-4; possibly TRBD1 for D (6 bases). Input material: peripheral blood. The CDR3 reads CASTKNDREKLFF. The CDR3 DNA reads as TGTGCCAGCACCAAAAATGACAGGGAAAAACTGTTTTTT.